The T cell receptor (beta chain) under discussion was sequenced for a study of OX40 agonist ivuxolimab in advanced cancers. General study points: Averaging showed that CD8+ T cells had more expanded clones than CD4+ did.

TCRdb keeps only in-frame clones here, not all; method: immunoSEQ multiplex PCR. Of around 30,000 clones listed, roughly nine tenths were seen once; the top ten hold 26%. This clone was detected once. What it binds is unknown. From germline, CDR1 is MDHEN and CDR2 SYDVKM. V was cut by 3 bases and J by 5 bases, with 11 bases left in between. The CDR3 sequence is 13 residues long. Sample: CD4+ or CD8+ T cells sorted from blood, taken in a trial of the OX40 agonist ivuxolimab. The source is an adult with an advanced solid tumor such as melanoma, head and neck, liver or kidney cancer. The J gene is TRBJ2-7, the V gene TRBV28; possibly TRBD1 for D (6 bases). DNA for the CDR3: TGTGCCAGCAGTTTCGGACCAGGGGACGAGCAGTACTTC. Translated: CASSFGPGDEQYF. Full variable domain (remainder filled in from reference TRBV28 and TRBJ2-7): DVKVTQSSRYLVKRTGEKVFLECVQDMDHENMFWYRQDPGLGLRLIYFSYDVKMKEKGDIPEGYSVSREKKERFSLILESASTNQTSMYLCASSFGPGDEQYFGPGTRLTVT.